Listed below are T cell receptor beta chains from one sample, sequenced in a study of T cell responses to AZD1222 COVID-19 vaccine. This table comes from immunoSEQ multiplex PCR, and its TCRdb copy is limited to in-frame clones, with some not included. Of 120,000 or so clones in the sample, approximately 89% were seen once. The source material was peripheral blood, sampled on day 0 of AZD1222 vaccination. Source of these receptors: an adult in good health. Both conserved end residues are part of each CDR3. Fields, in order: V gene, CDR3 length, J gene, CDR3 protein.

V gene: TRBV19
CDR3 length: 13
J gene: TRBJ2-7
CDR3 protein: CASSMTVAYEQYF

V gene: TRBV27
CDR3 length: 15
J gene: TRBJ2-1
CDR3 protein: CASSPRLAGVVEQFF

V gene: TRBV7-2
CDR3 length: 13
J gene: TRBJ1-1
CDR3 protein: CASSLGRWSEAFF

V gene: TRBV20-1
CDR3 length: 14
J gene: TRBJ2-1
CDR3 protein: CSASLAGKYNEQFF

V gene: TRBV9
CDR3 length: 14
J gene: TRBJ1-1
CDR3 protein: CASSVGVQATEAFF

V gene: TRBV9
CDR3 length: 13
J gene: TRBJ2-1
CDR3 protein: CASRPLASYEQFF

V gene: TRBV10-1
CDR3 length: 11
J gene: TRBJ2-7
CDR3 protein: CASSDGAEQYF

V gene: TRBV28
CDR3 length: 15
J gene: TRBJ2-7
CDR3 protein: CASSSSGHSSYEQYF

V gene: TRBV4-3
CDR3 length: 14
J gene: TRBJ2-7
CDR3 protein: CASSQDYRGYEQYF

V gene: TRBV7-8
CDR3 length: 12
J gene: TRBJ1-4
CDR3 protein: CASSPLPLKLFF

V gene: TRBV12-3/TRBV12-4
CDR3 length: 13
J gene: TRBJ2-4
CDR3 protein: CASGGSRQNIQYF

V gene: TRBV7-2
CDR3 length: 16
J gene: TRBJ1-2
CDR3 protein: CASSSRREGGYYGYTF

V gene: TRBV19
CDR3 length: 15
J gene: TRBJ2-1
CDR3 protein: CASSMGLAGGHEQFF

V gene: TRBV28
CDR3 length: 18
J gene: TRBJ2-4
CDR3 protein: CASSLPPRGGLAKNIQYF

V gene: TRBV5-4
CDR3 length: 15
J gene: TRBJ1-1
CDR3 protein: CASTTKGGGGTEAFF

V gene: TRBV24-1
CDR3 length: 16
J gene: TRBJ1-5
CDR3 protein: CATSDLVDGSNQPQHF

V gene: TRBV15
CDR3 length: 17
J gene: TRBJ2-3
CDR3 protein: CATSREPLAGPGDTQYF

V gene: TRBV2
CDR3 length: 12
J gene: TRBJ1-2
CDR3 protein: CASSEVDYGYTF

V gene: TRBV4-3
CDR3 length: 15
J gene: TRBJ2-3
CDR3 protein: CASSQDWSFTDTQYF

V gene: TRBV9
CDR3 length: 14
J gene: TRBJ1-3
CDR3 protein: CASSAQGQRNTIYF

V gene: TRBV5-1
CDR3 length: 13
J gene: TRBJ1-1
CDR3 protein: CASRDVQRTEAFF

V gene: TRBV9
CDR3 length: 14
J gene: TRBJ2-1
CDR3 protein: CASSVGPGLEEQFF

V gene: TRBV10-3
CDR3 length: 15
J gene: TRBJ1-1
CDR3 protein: CAISDASRLNTEAFF

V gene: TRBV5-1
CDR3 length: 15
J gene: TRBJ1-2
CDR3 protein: CASRAEGGHYYGYTF

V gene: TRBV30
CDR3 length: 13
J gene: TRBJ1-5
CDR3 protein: CAWDSGAGQPQHF

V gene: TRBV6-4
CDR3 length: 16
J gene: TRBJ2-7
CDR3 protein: CASSSIGTGNTYEQYF

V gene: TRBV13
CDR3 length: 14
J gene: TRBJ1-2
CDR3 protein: CASRGADGDYGYTF

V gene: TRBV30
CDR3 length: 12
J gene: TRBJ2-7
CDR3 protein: CAWGQGTYEQYF

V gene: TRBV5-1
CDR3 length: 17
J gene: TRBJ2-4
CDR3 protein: CASSLGRTSGNVNIQYF

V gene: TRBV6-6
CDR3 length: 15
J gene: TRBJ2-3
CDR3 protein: CASRSQGRGTDTQYF

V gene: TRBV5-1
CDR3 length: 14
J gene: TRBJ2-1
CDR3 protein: CASSFGTDYNEQFF

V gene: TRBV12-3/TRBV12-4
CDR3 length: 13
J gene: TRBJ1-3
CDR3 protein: CASSFGTGSTIYF

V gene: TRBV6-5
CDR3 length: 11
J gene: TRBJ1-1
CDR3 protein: CASNKNTEAFF

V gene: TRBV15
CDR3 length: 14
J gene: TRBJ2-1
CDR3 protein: CATSSNSGDNEQFF